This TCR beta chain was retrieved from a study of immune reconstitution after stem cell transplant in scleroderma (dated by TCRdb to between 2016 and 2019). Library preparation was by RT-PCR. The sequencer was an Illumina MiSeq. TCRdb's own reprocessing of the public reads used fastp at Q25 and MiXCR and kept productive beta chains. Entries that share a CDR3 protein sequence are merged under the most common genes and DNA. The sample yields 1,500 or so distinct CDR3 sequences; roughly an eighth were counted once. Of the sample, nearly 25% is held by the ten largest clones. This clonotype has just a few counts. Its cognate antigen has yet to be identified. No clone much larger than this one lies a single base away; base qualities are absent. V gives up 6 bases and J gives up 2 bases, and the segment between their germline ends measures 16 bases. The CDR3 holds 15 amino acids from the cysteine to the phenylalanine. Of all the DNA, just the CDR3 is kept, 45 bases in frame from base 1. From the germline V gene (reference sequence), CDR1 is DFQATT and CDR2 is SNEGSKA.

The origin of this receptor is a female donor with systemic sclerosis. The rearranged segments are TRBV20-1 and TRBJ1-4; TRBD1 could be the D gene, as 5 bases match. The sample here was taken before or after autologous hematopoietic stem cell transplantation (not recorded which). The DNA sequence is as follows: TGCAGTGCCCCGGGGCAGGTGGCGACTAATGAAAAACTGTTTTTT. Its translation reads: CSAPGQVATNEKLFF.